This T cell receptor beta chain derives from a study of T cells after yellow fever vaccination. TCRdb reanalysed the 5' RACE reads using MiXCR and keeps one entry per CDR3 protein. The data hold some 300,000 distinct CDR3 sequences, with about 10% observed a single time. This clonotype was found a few times. V dropped 1 base and J dropped 9 bases, with 15 bases sitting between them. Germline CDR1 reads DFQATT; CDR2 reads SNEGSKA (reference sequence). The CDR3 runs to 13 residues. The chain employs TRBV20-1 and TRBJ1-1, with no clear D. The receptor's source is a man younger than 35 who received the YFV17D yellow fever vaccine. This specimen consisted of CD4+ T cells sorted from PBMCs, obtained 45 days after the yellow fever booster vaccination. The CDR3 here is CSARARIYPKAFF. The DNA of the CDR3 is TGCAGTGCTAGAGCGAGAATATATCCTAAAGCTTTCTTT.